In this sample, the clone carrying this TCR beta chain turned up once. The protocol was immunoSEQ multiplex PCR, while the TCRdb copy is restricted to in-frame clones and leaves out a portion. The sample records some 150,000 clones, roughly 80% being singletons. This record comes from a study of cytotoxic CD8 clonotypes in ibrutinib-treated CLL. V lost 5 bases, J lost 8 bases, and 4 bases stayed unmatched. The germline V gene encodes CDR1 SGHKS and CDR2 YYEKEE (reference sequence). The CDR3 has 13 residues. The sequences come from PBMCs, collected after 12 months of ibrutinib treatment. J is TRBJ1-6 and V is TRBV5-5, with TRBD1 identical over 7 bases. This sequence was found in a human donor with chronic lymphocytic leukemia. This chain's CDR3 is CASRKGTDSPLHF. The CDR3 DNA is TGTGCCAGCAGAAAAGGGACAGATTCACCCCTCCACTTT.